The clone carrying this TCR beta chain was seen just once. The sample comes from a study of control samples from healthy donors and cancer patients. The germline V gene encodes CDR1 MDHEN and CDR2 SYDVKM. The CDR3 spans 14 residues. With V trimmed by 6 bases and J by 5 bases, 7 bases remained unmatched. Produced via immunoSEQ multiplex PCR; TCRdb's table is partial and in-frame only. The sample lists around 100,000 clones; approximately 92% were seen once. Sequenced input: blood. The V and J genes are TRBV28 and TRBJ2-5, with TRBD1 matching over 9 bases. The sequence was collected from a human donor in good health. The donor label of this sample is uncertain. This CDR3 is CASSQTGGLETQYF. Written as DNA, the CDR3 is TGTGCCAGCAGCCAGACAGGGGGACTCGAGACCCAGTACTTC.